The present entry profiles one T cell receptor (beta chain) with its context. These data are taken from a study of blood T cell repertoires in COVID-19. Study summary: Acute and convalescent COVID-19 samples came from the United States, Italy and Spain. Sources were T cells, B-cell-depleted T cells, or PBMCs; the material itself was cDNA or gDNA.

The CDR3 runs 15 residues. Trimming removed 2 bases at V and 1 base at J, with 11 bases between. CDR1 is LNHNV, CDR2 YYDKDF, per germline (reference sequence). Grouping used clinical history reported by participants in a survey and questionnaire. In the source study's methods: Amplifying reference gene primers gave estimates of nucleated cell counts. Some clones are missing from TCRdb's copy, which holds only in-frame ones; the method was immunoSEQ multiplex PCR. The DNA was the basis for D and trimming; V, J and clone size are from that table. There are 300,000 to 350,000 clones in the sample; 87% occur only once, and 8% to 9.5% lies in the top ten.

The chain recombines TRBV15 with TRBJ1-1; no definite D call. Sequences were obtained from PBMCs or T cells enriched from blood (not recorded which). This TCR was sampled from a woman between 18 and 29 years old who had recovered from COVID-19. CDR3 bases: TGTGCCACCAGCAGACGGCTAGCGGGGAACACTGAAGCTTTCTTT. This translates into CATSRRLAGNTEAFF.